Each of the 21 T cell receptor beta chains below was sequenced from the same sample in a study of identical twins. TCRdb processed the 5' RACE reads anew with MiXCR; each CDR3 protein has one entry. The sample includes fewer than 250,000 distinct CDR3 sequences, around 10% of them seen just once. Sequencing was carried out using memory (CD45RO+) T cells sorted from blood. These TCRs come from a woman younger than 30 in good health.

This clonotype was observed many times. The rearrangement joins TRBV29-1 to TRBJ2-1, with D unresolved. The V gene's germline CDR1 is SQVTM and CDR2 ANQGSEA. The CDR3 is made up of 14 amino acids. V was clipped by 5 bases and J by 0 bases, with 11 bases between them. The CDR3 region is CSVSPPNSYNEQFF. Here the CDR3 DNA reads TGCAGCGTTAGCCCCCCAAACTCCTACAATGAGCAGTTCTTC.

The chain uses TRBV20-1 and TRBJ2-1, with 8 bases lining up with TRBD1. The CDR3 length is 19 residues. J was trimmed by 1 base and V by 1 base; bases with no gene match: 15. Germline CDR1 and CDR2: DFQATT and SNEGSKA (reference sequence). The CDR3 loop is CSARVGQGTQSASYNEQFF. In DNA, the CDR3 is TGCAGTGCTAGAGTTGGACAGGGCACGCAGTCGGCTTCCTACAATGAGCAGTTCTTC.

There are a few counts of this clonotype. V usage is TRBV20-1 and J usage is TRBJ2-7; D may be TRBD2 (6 bases). Germline CDR1 and CDR2: DFQATT and SNEGSKA (reference sequence). Trimming took off 4 bases at V and 4 bases at J, with 14 bases between the two ends. The CDR3 is 13 residues long. CDR3 residues: CSAMSGQRYEQYF. The DNA for the CDR3 is TGCAGTGCTATGAGCGGGCAAAGGTACGAGCAGTACTTC.

The J gene is TRBJ2-1, the V gene TRBV2; possibly TRBD1 or TRBD2 for D (6 bases each). Trimming removed 5 bases from V and 4 bases from J, with 15 bases in between. This CDR3 comprises 15 residues. Germline CDR1 SNHLY, CDR2 FYNNEI. The CDR3 DNA reads TGTGCCAGCAGTTTGCCGGGGGCCGAGTACAATGAGCAGTTCTTC. This sequence encodes CASSLPGAEYNEQFF.

The chain is built from TRBV20-1 and TRBJ2-1; TRBD2 aligns across 12 bases. CDR1 is DFQATT and CDR2 is SNEGSKA in the germline V gene (reference sequence). Trimming took 6 bases from V and 12 from J; bases not matched to a gene: 6. This CDR3 has 12 amino acids. This chain's CDR3 is CSALTSGGLQFF. The CDR3 DNA reads as TGCAGTGCCCTTACTAGCGGGGGGTTGCAGTTCTTC.

The chain links TRBV2 to TRBJ2-7; D call uncertain. Deletions cut 1 base from V and 8 bases from J, with 9 bases between. Germline V gene data show CDR1 as SNHLY and CDR2 as FYNNEI. There are 12 residues in the CDR3. The CDR3 coding sequence is TGTGCCAGCAGTGAAGGGGCAGTCAAGCAGTACTTC. Residues: CASSEGAVKQYF.

The chain joins TRBV12-3 or TRBV12-4 to TRBJ1-1; no reliable D call. The ends were cut back, 11 bases at V and 5 bases at J, with 18 bases in the middle. The CDR3 runs 13 residues. CDR3 region: CASKEREETEAFF. CDR3 DNA sequence: TGTGCCTCCAAGGAGAGGGAGGAAACTGAAGCTTTCTTT.

This clonotype was observed many times. CDR3 region: CASSLGLGNTGELFF. The DNA for the CDR3 is TGTGCCAGCAGCTTAGGACTGGGGAACACCGGGGAGCTGTTTTTT. The chain carries TRBV7-2 and TRBJ2-2; D remains unclear. The CDR3 is made up of 15 amino acids. Germline V gene lookup returns CDR1 SGHTA and CDR2 FQGNSA. Trimming removed 1 base at V and 1 base at J, with 7 bases between.

The V and J genes are TRBV20-1 and TRBJ2-3, with a tentative D call TRBD2 (6 bases). V was pared by 3 bases and J by 4 bases, with 11 bases between. There are 13 residues in the CDR3. The germline V gene has CDR1 DFQATT and CDR2 SNEGSKA (reference sequence). CDR3 sequence reads: CSARDYVADTQYF. The CDR3 DNA reads as TGCAGTGCTAGGGACTATGTGGCAGATACGCAGTATTTT.

This chain uses TRBV7-9 with TRBJ2-7; TRBD1 matches 8 bases. The germline V gene encodes CDR1 SEHNR and CDR2 FQNEAQ (reference sequence). V was pared by 5 bases and J by 7 bases, with 4 bases of the junction left unmatched. The CDR3 has 12 amino acids. CDR3 sequence reads: CASSRDRREQYF. The CDR3 DNA sequence: TGTGCCAGCAGCCGGGACAGGCGAGAGCAGTACTTC.

This clonotype was observed a few times. The V and J genes are TRBV20-1 and TRBJ2-7; TRBD2 agrees at 7 bases. The CDR3 covers 14 residues. The germline V gene encodes CDR1 DFQATT and CDR2 SNEGSKA (reference sequence). V was pared by 0 bases and J by 3 bases, with 5 bases of the junction left unmatched. CDR3 sequence reads: CSARDIASGYEQYF. The CDR3 coding sequence is TGCAGTGCTAGAGATATAGCTAGCGGCTACGAGCAGTACTTC.

This clonotype was observed many times. The chain recombines TRBV20-1 with TRBJ2-1; TRBD2 matches 8 bases. CDR3 size: 15 residues. V was pared by 4 bases and J by 6 bases, with 11 bases of the junction left unmatched. Germline-derived CDR1 and CDR2 are DFQATT and SNEGSKA (reference sequence). Here the CDR3 DNA reads TGCAGTGCTACCCGACCGGGACTAGTGAGCAATGAGCAGTTCTTC. It is translated as CSATRPGLVSNEQFF.

This clonotype showed up just a few times. The chain employs TRBV6-2 or TRBV6-3 and TRBJ2-5; D is possibly TRBD2 (5 bases). Trimming shortened V by 6 bases and J by 4 bases, and 18 bases separated the two germline ends. The CDR3 totals 15 residues. Germline V gene data show CDR1 as MNHEY and CDR2 as SVGEGT. The CDR3 spells CASSPPGSRAETQYF. CDR3 sequence (DNA): TGTGCCAGCAGCCCCCCGGGGAGCCGGGCAGAGACCCAGTACTTC.

This chain joins TRBV2 and TRBJ2-1; D ambiguous. Germline V gene sequence: CDR1 SNHLY, CDR2 FYNNEI. The germline V and J ends were trimmed by 2 bases and 7 bases, with 15 bases remaining between them. The CDR3 contains 15 residues. As DNA, the CDR3 is TGTGCCAGCAGTGAATCCACCTTGACCTCTAATGAGCAGTTCTTC. Its protein is CASSESTLTSNEQFF.

This clonotype was detected ten times or more. The chain joins TRBV19 to TRBJ1-5; D is perhaps TRBD1 (5 bases). Per germline, CDR1 LNHDA and CDR2 SQIVND (reference sequence). The CDR3 is made up of 14 amino acids. V was pared by 6 bases and J by 8 bases, with 17 bases between. CDR3 loop: CASSRQGAWEPQHF. The CDR3 DNA is TGTGCCAGTAGCCGCCAGGGAGCCTGGGAGCCCCAGCATTTT.

The sample holds many counts of this clonotype. V and J are TRBV7-9 and TRBJ2-6, with D unclear. Germline CDR1 reads SEHNR; CDR2 reads FQNEAQ (reference sequence). Trimming stripped 5 bases from V and 4 bases from J, with 18 bases between. The CDR3 runs 17 residues. The CDR3 DNA reads TGTGCCAGCAGCACAGCTCGAAGGGAATCAGGGGCCAACGTCCTGACTTTC. Amino acids: CASSTARRESGANVLTF.

The V gene is TRBV5-1, the J gene TRBJ1-4; D is possibly TRBD1 (5 bases). CDR3 length equals 15 residues. CDR1 and CDR2 from the germline V gene are SGHRS and YFSETQ. V was pared by 0 bases and J by 5 bases, with 11 bases between. Here the CDR3 DNA reads TGCGCCAGCAGCTTGGTCGGGGCGCGCAATGAAAAACTGTTTTTT. It yields the protein CASSLVGARNEKLFF.

CDR3 coding DNA: TGTGCCAGCAGCCCCGTGGGTGAGCAGTTCTTC. As protein: CASSPVGEQFF. The chain joins TRBV7-8 to TRBJ2-1; D not resolved. The CDR3 has 11 amino acids. The germline V gene encodes CDR1 SGHVS and CDR2 FQNEAQ. The germline V and J ends were trimmed by 5 bases and 9 bases, with 8 bases remaining between them.

This clonotype was seen more than once but under ten times. The gene calls are TRBV7-6 and TRBJ2-6; no reliable D call. V gave up 5 bases and J gave up 4 bases, with 9 bases separating them. The CDR3 has 14 amino acids. Germline V gives CDR1 SGHVS, CDR2 FNYEAQ. CDR3 DNA: TGTGCCAGCAGCCGCCTGGCCGGGGCCAACGTCCTGACTTTC. Amino acid sequence: CASSRLAGANVLTF.

This clonotype was detected only a few times. The DNA for the CDR3 is TGCGCCAGCAGCTTGGGAAGTGTCTCCCAGGGGCAGTTCTTC. This gives the protein CASSLGSVSQGQFF. This chain connects TRBV5-1 to TRBJ2-1; tentatively, D is TRBD1 (5 bases). The CDR3 has 14 amino acids. V lost 0 bases and J lost 12, with 16 bases in between. CDR1 SGHRS and CDR2 YFSETQ come from the germline V gene.

This clonotype came up a few times. This chain joins TRBV30 and TRBJ2-3, with 12 positions matching TRBD2. The length of the CDR3 is 14 residues. Germline CDR1 and CDR2: GTSNPN and SVGIG (reference sequence). V lost 5 bases, J lost 3 bases, and 3 bases stayed unmatched. CDR3 bases: TGTGCCTGGGAGACTAGCGGGAGAACAGATACGCAGTATTTT. Protein product: CAWETSGRTDTQYF. Filled out from reference TRBV30 and TRBJ2-3, the complete variable domain reads SQTIHQWPATLVQPVGSPLSLECTVEGTSNPNLYWYRQAAGRGLQLLFYSVGIGQISSEVPQNLSASRPQDRQFILSSKKLLLSDSGFYLCAWETSGRTDTQYFGPGTRLTVL.